These 9 T cell receptor beta chains came from one sample sequenced in a study of control samples from healthy donors and cancer patients. Only in-frame clones appear in the TCRdb table, and some are missing; sequencing was by immunoSEQ multiplex PCR. The sample consists of under 200,000 clones, more than 85% of them appearing once. The sequenced sample consisted of blood. These receptors were taken from a woman in her thirties in good health.

This rearrangement joins TRBV4-1 to TRBJ2-5, with D tentatively TRBD1 or TRBD2 (5 bases each). V lost 2 bases and J 6 bases, leaving 13 bases between the germline ends. This CDR3 contains 14 residues. Germline CDR1 is MGHRA and CDR2 is YSYEKL. CDR3 residues: CASSQTGTQQTQYF. Here the CDR3 DNA reads TGCGCCAGCAGCCAAACGGGGACCCAGCAGACCCAGTACTTC.

This clone has more than one count but fewer than ten. The chain links TRBV19 to TRBJ1-2, with 8 bases lining up with TRBD1. Germline CDR1 reads LNHDA; CDR2 reads SQIVND (reference sequence). V lost 1 base and J lost 6; bases outside the gene matches: 4. This CDR3 spans 14 amino acids. CDR3 sequence (DNA): TGTGCCAGTAGTATAGGGGGACAGGCGAATGGCTACACCTTC. It codes for CASSIGGQANGYTF.

V and J are TRBV30 and TRBJ1-3; tentative D call: TRBD1 (6 bases). Trimming took 1 base from V and 6 from J, leaving 16 bases between them. Germline CDR1 and CDR2: GTSNPN and SVGIG (reference sequence). There are 15 residues in the CDR3. CDR3 loop: CAWSEGGLGKNTIYF. The CDR3 DNA follows: TGTGCCTGGAGTGAAGGGGGTCTTGGGAAAAACACCATATATTTT.

This chain links TRBV5-1 with TRBJ2-1; 11 bases map to TRBD2. This CDR3 has 16 amino acids. CDR1 is SGHRS, CDR2 YFSETQ, per germline. V was clipped by 0 bases and J by 9 bases; unmatched bases: 8. The CDR3 DNA reads as TGCGCCAGCAGCTTGGAGGCGACTAGCGGGACTCGTGAGCAGTTCTTC. It is translated as CASSLEATSGTREQFF.

This clone has just one count. This chain joins TRBV7-9 and TRBJ1-1; no reliable D call. The CDR3 runs 13 residues. The V gene's germline CDR1 is SEHNR and CDR2 FQNEAQ (reference sequence). Deletions cut 4 bases from V and 4 bases from J, with 10 bases between. CDR3 protein: CASSSGWSTEAFF. The CDR3 region has the DNA TGTGCCAGCAGCTCAGGATGGTCCACTGAAGCTTTCTTT.

The V call is TRBV28, the J call TRBJ1-2; D call uncertain. Germline V gene lookup returns CDR1 MDHEN and CDR2 SYDVKM. The CDR3 loop spans 13 amino acids. The V and J ends lost 1 base and 1 base respectively, with 4 bases between them. For the CDR3, the DNA is TGTGCCAGCAGTTTATTCAGTAACTATGGCTACACCTTC. As protein: CASSLFSNYGYTF.

V gene TRBV4-1 combines with J gene TRBJ2-2, with 11 bases aligning to TRBD1. With 5 bases clipped from V and 6 bases from J, the junction kept 5 bases outside the gene matches. Per the germline V gene, CDR1 is MGHRA and CDR2 is YSYEKL. The CDR3 loop spans 15 amino acids. The CDR3 reads CASSSGQGAPGELFF. CDR3 DNA sequence: TGCGCCAGCAGCTCAGGACAGGGGGCTCCCGGGGAGCTGTTTTTT.

The chain employs TRBV5-4 and TRBJ2-3, with 10 bases fitting TRBD1. V gave up 5 bases and J gave up 9 bases; unmatched junction bases: 9. CDR3 length equals 14 residues. The V gene's germline CDR1 is SGHNT and CDR2 YYREEE (reference sequence). CDR3 residues: CASRRGTGDSTQYF. DNA of the CDR3: TGTGCCAGCAGGCGGGGGACAGGGGATTCGACGCAGTATTTT. Based on the CDR3 plus reference TRBV5-4 and TRBJ2-3, the full variable domain is ETGVTQSPTHLIKTRGQQVTLRCSSQSGHNTVSWYQQALGQGPQFIFQYYREEENGRGNFPPRFSGLQFPNYSSELNVNALELDDSALYLCASRRGTGDSTQYFGPGTRLTVL.

The chain couples TRBV9 to TRBJ2-7; 7 bases match TRBD1. This CDR3 has 15 residues. Per germline, CDR1 SGDLS and CDR2 YYNGEE. Germline trimming cut 1 base from V and 5 bases from J; bases unmatched to any gene: 9. The CDR3 region is CASSVSTGIGNEQYF. In DNA, the CDR3 is TGTGCCAGCAGCGTATCGACAGGGATAGGCAACGAGCAGTACTTC.